Listed below are T cell receptor beta chains from one sample, sequenced in a study of T cell responses to AZD1222 COVID-19 vaccine. Clones were sequenced by immunoSEQ multiplex PCR, and TCRdb holds only the in-frame ones, with some missing. The data show about 130,000 clones, about 91% seen once. This sample comprised peripheral blood, obtained on day 0 of AZD1222 vaccination. These receptors were obtained from an adult in good health. The CDR3 runs from the conserved cysteine through the conserved F or W. A D gene is named only where the DNA matches it firmly. Clone size appears in some rows only: once, few, many, or a class for an expanded clone.

TRBV19	TRBJ2-5	.	.	14	TGTGCCAGTAGTATACAACTAGCAGCCGAGACCCAGTACTTC	CASSIQLAAETQYF
TRBV4-1	TRBJ2-2	.	.	13	TGCGCCAGCAGCCAAATAAACACCGGGGAGCTGTTTTTT	CASSQINTGELFF
TRBV24-1	TRBJ1-2	.	TRBD1	18	TGTGCCACCAGTGATTTAGGCTCGCCGGGACAGGCAAACTATGGCTACACCTTC	CATSDLGSPGQANYGYTF
TRBV18	TRBJ2-1	.	.	16	TGTGCCAGCCAATCCCCATCCGGGACGGGCTCGGATGAGCAGTTCTTC	CASQSPSGTGSDEQFF
TRBV18	TRBJ1-2	.	.	13	TGTGCCAGCTCACCACGGGACGCTTGGGGCTACACCTTC	CASSPRDAWGYTF
TRBV7-2	TRBJ1-2	once	.	12	TGTGCCAGCAGCTTAGGATGGGGAGGCTACACCTTC	CASSLGWGGYTF
TRBV5-1	TRBJ1-1	.	.	13	TGCGCCAGCAGTCGAGACGCGTACACTGAAGCTTTCTTT	CASSRDAYTEAFF
TRBV5-1	TRBJ2-6	.	.	16	TGCGCCAGCAGCTTACTAGGACAGTCTGGGGCCAACGTCCTGACTTTC	CASSLLGQSGANVLTF
TRBV2	TRBJ2-7	.	TRBD2	12	TGTGCCAGCGGGAAGGGAGGGTTCGAGCAGTACTTC	CASGKGGFEQYF
TRBV24-1	TRBJ2-3	.	TRBD2	15	TGTGCCACCAGTGAGCCTAGCGGTGGGACAGATACGCAGTATTTT	CATSEPSGGTDTQYF
TRBV7-9	TRBJ2-3	.	.	12	TGTGCCAGCAGCCAGGGAACAGATACGCAGTATTTT	CASSQGTDTQYF
TRBV7-9	TRBJ2-5	.	.	12	TGTGCCAGCAGCCTACAGGGTATGGCCCAGTACTTC	CASSLQGMAQYF
TRBV6-5	TRBJ1-5	.	.	13	TGTGCCAGCAGTTACTCGAGGGTACAGCCCCAGCATTTT	CASSYSRVQPQHF
TRBV7-3	TRBJ2-3	.	.	14	TGTGCCAGCAGCTCGCAGGGACACACAGATACGCAGTATTTT	CASSSQGHTDTQYF
TRBV5-6	TRBJ2-3	.	.	14	TGTGCCAGCAGCCCGACTATGGGCACAGATACGCAGTATTTT	CASSPTMGTDTQYF
TRBV18	TRBJ2-6	.	.	13	TGTGCCAGCGCGGGACCTGGGGCCAACGTCCTGACTTTC	CASAGPGANVLTF
TRBV19	TRBJ1-2	.	.	15	TGTGCCAGTAGAATCCGGTACAGAGCTAACTATGGCTACACCTTC	CASRIRYRANYGYTF
TRBV7-9	TRBJ1-1	.	.	14	TGTGCCAGCAGCCCCCTCGGCAGGCCCACTGAAGCTTTCTTT	CASSPLGRPTEAFF
TRBV5-6	TRBJ2-5	once	.	15	TGTGCCAGCAGCTTGAGGCTTGGCAGACAAGAGACCCAGTACTTC	CASSLRLGRQETQYF
TRBV5-4	TRBJ2-3	.	.	15	TGTGCCAGCAGCTTGGTTCTACTAGCATCAGATACGCAGTATTTT	CASSLVLLASDTQYF
TRBV6-1	TRBJ2-3	few	TRBD2	17	TGTGCCAGCAGTGAAAGAGGACTAGCGGGGGGTACAGATACGCAGTATTTT	CASSERGLAGGTDTQYF
TRBV18	TRBJ2-1	.	TRBD1	16	TGTGCCAGCTCACCGCCCGGGACAGGGTGGGACAATGAGCAGTTCTTC	CASSPPGTGWDNEQFF
TRBV7-9	TRBJ2-1	few	.	14	TGTGCCAGCAGGAACTTGAGCTCCTACAATGAGCAGTTCTTC	CASRNLSSYNEQFF